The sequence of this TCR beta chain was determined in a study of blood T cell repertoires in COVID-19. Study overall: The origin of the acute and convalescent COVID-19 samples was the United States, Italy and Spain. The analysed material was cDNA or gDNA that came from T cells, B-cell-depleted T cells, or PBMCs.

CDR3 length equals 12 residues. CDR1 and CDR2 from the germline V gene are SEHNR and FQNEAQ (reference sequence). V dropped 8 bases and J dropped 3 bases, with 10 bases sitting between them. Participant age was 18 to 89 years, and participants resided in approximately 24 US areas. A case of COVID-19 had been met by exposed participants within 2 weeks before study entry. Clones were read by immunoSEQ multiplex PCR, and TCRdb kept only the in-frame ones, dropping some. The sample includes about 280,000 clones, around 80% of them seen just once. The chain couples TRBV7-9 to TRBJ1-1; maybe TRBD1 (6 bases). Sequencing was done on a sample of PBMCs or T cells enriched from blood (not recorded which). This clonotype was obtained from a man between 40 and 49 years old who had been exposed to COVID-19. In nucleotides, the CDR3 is TGTGCCAGCCTCAGGGGATACACTGAAGCTTTCTTT. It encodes CASLRGYTEAFF.